A single sample is the source of the 30 T cell receptor beta chains below, sequenced in a study of cytomegalovirus exposure and HLA in healthy donors. The primer mix had 60 Vbeta and 13 Jbeta primers. Only in-frame clones appear in the TCRdb table, and some are missing; sequencing was by immunoSEQ multiplex PCR. This table has approximately 180,000 clones, approximately 80% appearing once. Input material: PBMCs. The receptors come from a man younger than 35 in good health and CMV-seronegative.

The J gene is TRBJ2-7, the V gene TRBV29-1; 9 bases align to TRBD1. Germline-derived CDR1 and CDR2 are SQVTM and ANQGSEA. The trim removed 6 bases at V and 5 bases at J, leaving 11 bases unmatched. The CDR3 has 14 amino acids. CDR3 sequence (DNA): TGCAGCGTAGACAGGACAGGGGTGGGGAACGAGCAGTACTTC. It encodes CSVDRTGVGNEQYF.

This chain uses TRBV30 with TRBJ2-3; 10 nucleotides line up with TRBD2. The V gene end was trimmed by 3 bases and the J gene end by 6 bases; junction bases not matched to a gene: 24. This CDR3 spans 20 amino acids. The germline gives CDR1 GTSNPN, CDR2 SVGIG (reference sequence). The CDR3 coding sequence is TGTGCCTGGAGGCTAGCGGGAGCCCCCCAGGGTGTGAGAACCAGGGATACGCAGTATTTT. Encoded protein: CAWRLAGAPQGVRTRDTQYF.

The J gene is TRBJ2-7, the V gene TRBV6-5, with TRBD1 matching 9 bases. Unmatched junction bases numbered 4, after V lost 2 bases and J lost 5 bases. This CDR3 comprises 14 residues. Germline assignment: CDR1 MNHEY and CDR2 SVGAGI. Written as DNA, the CDR3 is TGTGCCAGCAGTTACGGGACAGGGAGCAACGAGCAGTACTTC. Amino acids: CASSYGTGSNEQYF.

The chain links TRBV28 to TRBJ1-1; no firm D call. Germline CDR1 MDHEN, CDR2 SYDVKM. With 7 bases removed from V and 3 bases from J, the gap between germline ends came to 12 bases. The CDR3 is made up of 13 amino acids. The CDR3 region has the DNA TGTGCCAGCACCCTAGCTGGGTACACTGAAGCTTTCTTT. This gives the protein CASTLAGYTEAFF.

The rearrangement joins TRBV7-2 to TRBJ1-1; TRBD1 agrees at 7 bases. CDR1 SGHTA and CDR2 FQGNSA come from the germline V gene. The CDR3 has 15 amino acids. J gave up 4 bases and V 5 bases, and 10 bases lay outside the gene matches. Here the CDR3 DNA reads TGTGCCAGCAGCCCGGCGCAGGGGGGCGGCACTGAAGCTTTCTTT. Residues: CASSPAQGGGTEAFF.

This chain uses TRBV10-3 with TRBJ2-7, with D perhaps matching TRBD1 (7 bases). CDR1 is ENHRY and CDR2 is SYGVKD in the germline V gene. The CDR3 has 15 residues. The V end lost 7 bases, the J end lost 7 bases, and 23 bases lay between the germline ends. The CDR3 spells CAIKPADREVGEQYF. CDR3 nucleotides: TGTGCCATCAAGCCAGCCGACAGGGAGGTAGGGGAGCAGTACTTC.

The chain uses TRBV27 and TRBJ2-1; 7 positions match TRBD2. The CDR3 has 15 amino acids. The V and J ends lost 4 bases and 8 bases, in that order; junction bases with no gene match: 11. The germline CDR1 and CDR2 sequences are MNHEY and SMNVEV (reference sequence). This CDR3 reads CASSSFGGSIHEQFF. In DNA form, the CDR3 reads TGTGCCAGCAGTTCGTTTGGCGGGAGCATACATGAGCAGTTCTTC.

The V call is TRBV18, the J call TRBJ1-1; a weak D match, TRBD1 (5 bases). Germline assignment: CDR1 KGHSH and CDR2 LQKENI. With 4 bases removed from V and 7 bases from J, the gap between germline ends came to 7 bases. The CDR3 length is 11 residues. CDR3 sequence (DNA): TGTGCCAGCTCACGGGGGGATGAAGCTTTCTTT. Translated: CASSRGDEAFF. Using reference TRBV18 and TRBJ1-1 for the parts outside the CDR3, the full variable domain is NAGVMQNPRHLVRRRGQEARLRCSPMKGHSHVYWYRQLPEEGLKFMVYLQKENIIDESGMPKERFSAEFPKEGPSILRIQQVVRGDSAAYFCASSRGDEAFFGQGTRLTVV.

This chain connects TRBV28 to TRBJ2-1; tentatively, D is TRBD1 (5 bases). Deletions cut 7 bases from V and 3 bases from J, with 13 bases between. The germline gives CDR1 MDHEN, CDR2 SYDVKM. CDR3 length: 14 amino acids. CDR3 loop: CASNAGLNYNEQFF. DNA of the CDR3: TGTGCCAGCAATGCAGGGCTTAACTACAATGAGCAGTTCTTC. The full variable domain, in which reference TRBV28 and TRBJ2-1 provide the parts outside the CDR3, is DVKVTQSSRYLVKRTGEKVFLECVQDMDHENMFWYRQDPGLGLRLIYFSYDVKMKEKGDIPEGYSVSREKKERFSLILESASTNQTSMYLCASNAGLNYNEQFFGPGTRLTVL.

This chain connects TRBV6-1 to TRBJ2-7; 7 bases fit TRBD1. Germline V gene data show CDR1 as MNHNS and CDR2 as SASEGT. The CDR3 consists of 13 residues. V lost 4 bases and J lost 2; bases outside the gene matches: 2. The CDR3 reads CASSVGTAYEQYF. CDR3 DNA sequence: TGTGCCAGCAGTGTAGGGACAGCCTACGAGCAGTACTTC.

The chain has TRBV7-6 and TRBJ2-1; D possibly corresponds to TRBD2 (6 bases). V lost 4 bases and J 8 bases, leaving 12 bases between the germline ends. CDR1 is SGHVS, CDR2 FNYEAQ, per germline. The CDR3 length is 13 residues. This chain's CDR3 is CASSSLARDEQFF. The CDR3 DNA is TGTGCCAGCAGCTCGCTAGCGAGGGATGAGCAGTTCTTC.

The chain is built from TRBV7-2 and TRBJ2-1, with a possible D match to TRBD1 (5 bases). The CDR3 extends over 15 amino acids. Germline V gene lookup returns CDR1 SGHTA and CDR2 FQGNSA. V was cut by 0 bases and J by 6 bases, with 12 bases left in between. The CDR3 here is CASSLALQGFNEQFF. The CDR3 nucleotides read TGTGCCAGCAGCTTAGCGCTGCAGGGTTTCAATGAGCAGTTCTTC.

This chain links TRBV27 with TRBJ2-1; no reliable D call. The CDR3 covers 13 residues. The germline V gene encodes CDR1 MNHEY and CDR2 SMNVEV (reference sequence). V was trimmed by 5 bases and J by 5 bases, leaving 10 bases between them. In DNA, the CDR3 is TGTGCCAGCAGTCACCGCGGAAACAATGAGCAGTTCTTC. It encodes CASSHRGNNEQFF.

This clone has a handful of counts. The J gene is TRBJ2-7, the V gene TRBV11-3; D might be TRBD1 (6 bases). V lost 0 bases to trimming and J lost 3 bases, with 15 bases between them. The CDR3 loop spans 16 amino acids. Germline V CDR1 and CDR2: SGHNT, YENEEA. The CDR3 sequence is CASSLETGLLVYEQYF. CDR3 nucleotides: TGTGCCAGCAGCTTAGAGACAGGTCTATTAGTCTACGAGCAGTACTTC.

The V call is TRBV7-2, the J call TRBJ2-5, with D possibly being TRBD1 (5 bases). This CDR3 has 14 amino acids. V was shortened by 4 bases and J by 1 base, with 10 bases between the two germline ends. In germline, CDR1 is SGHTA, CDR2 FQGNSA. CDR3 in amino acids: CASSYIQVQETQYF. In nucleotides, the CDR3 is TGTGCCAGCAGCTATATACAGGTCCAAGAGACCCAGTACTTC.

The V call is TRBV11-2, the J call TRBJ2-1; TRBD2 aligns across 7 bases. CDR1 SGHAT and CDR2 FQNNGV come from the germline V gene. With 1 base clipped from V and 2 bases from J, the junction kept 2 bases outside the gene matches. The CDR3 is 15 amino acids. CDR3 in amino acids: CASSLVSGTYNEQFF. The DNA for the CDR3 is TGTGCCAGCAGCTTAGTAAGCGGGACCTACAATGAGCAGTTCTTC. Full variable domain (remainder filled in from reference TRBV11-2 and TRBJ2-1): EAGVAQSPRYKIIEKRQSVAFWCNPISGHATLYWYQQILGQGPKLLIQFQNNGVVDDSQLPKDRFSAERLKGVDSTLKIQPAKLEDSAVYLCASSLVSGTYNEQFFGPGTRLTVL.

V gene TRBV29-1 combines with J gene TRBJ1-2; TRBD1 agrees at 9 bases. Germline V gene lookup returns CDR1 SQVTM and CDR2 ANQGSEA. The CDR3 has 13 amino acids. V lost 4 bases and J lost 0; bases outside the gene matches: 0. CDR3: CSVGDRANYGYTF. The CDR3 DNA is TGCAGCGTTGGGGACAGGGCTAACTATGGCTACACCTTC.

This chain links TRBV29-1 with TRBJ2-1; D gene ambiguous. Germline V gene sequence: CDR1 SQVTM, CDR2 ANQGSEA. There are 14 residues in the CDR3. V gave up 4 bases and J gave up 6 bases, with 16 bases separating them. The CDR3, as DNA: TGCAGCGTTGCGAGATCCGTCGATGCCAATGAGCAGTTCTTC. It encodes CSVARSVDANEQFF.

V and J are TRBV10-2 and TRBJ2-2; 7 bases match TRBD1. Germline values: CDR1 WSHSY, CDR2 SAAADI. The J segment lost 5 bases and the V segment lost 7 bases, leaving 7 bases of the junction unmatched. This CDR3 has 14 amino acids. CDR3 nucleotide sequence: TGCGCCAGCAAAGGGACAGACACTACCGGGGAGCTGTTTTTT. It codes for CASKGTDTTGELFF.

This clone was seen a few times. The V and J genes are TRBV2 and TRBJ2-7; TRBD2 matches at 7 bases. With V trimmed by 3 bases and J by 2 bases, 7 bases remained unmatched. CDR1 SNHLY and CDR2 FYNNEI come from the germline V gene. CDR3 length: 15 residues. CDR3 amino acids: CASSEPRGVAYEQYF. DNA for the CDR3: TGTGCCAGCAGTGAGCCACGGGGGGTTGCCTACGAGCAGTACTTC. Full variable domain (missing parts from reference TRBV2 and TRBJ2-7): EPEVTQTPSHQVTQMGQEVILRCVPISNHLYFYWYRQILGQKVEFLVSFYNNEISEKSEIFDDQFSVERPDGSNFTLKIRSTKLEDSAMYFCASSEPRGVAYEQYFGPGTRLTVT.

The chain recombines TRBV9 with TRBJ2-3; weak D call: TRBD1 (6 bases). The germline V gene encodes CDR1 SGDLS and CDR2 YYNGEE. Deletions cut 4 bases from V and 5 bases from J, with 14 bases between. The length of the CDR3 is 14 residues. CDR3 DNA: TGTGCCAGCAGCTTGAACAGGGTTGGAGATACGCAGTATTTT. It codes for CASSLNRVGDTQYF.

The chain is built from TRBV27 and TRBJ2-7, with 7 bases matching TRBD1. The CDR3 length is 12 residues. The V gene's germline CDR1 is MNHEY and CDR2 SMNVEV (reference sequence). Germline trimming cut 5 bases from V and 6 bases from J; bases unmatched to any gene: 4. This chain's CDR3 is CASSNDRAEQYF. The CDR3 DNA is TGTGCCAGCAGTAACGACAGGGCCGAGCAGTACTTC.

V is TRBV10-2 and J is TRBJ1-2; 7 bases are shared with TRBD1. V was clipped by 10 bases and J by 8 bases; unmatched bases: 13. The V gene's germline CDR1 is WSHSY and CDR2 SAAADI. CDR3 length: 13 residues. The CDR3 here is CATLTGSTGGYTF. In nucleotides, the CDR3 is TGCGCCACCTTGACAGGGTCGACAGGCGGCTACACCTTC.

CDR3 nucleotides: TGTGCCAGTAGTATAGAACTAAATAGTAACGAGCAGTTCTTC. This encodes CASSIELNSNEQFF. This rearrangement joins TRBV19 to TRBJ2-1; unclear D gene. Germline assignment: CDR1 LNHDA and CDR2 SQIVND (reference sequence). This CDR3 is built from 14 residues. V gave up 0 bases and J gave up 10 bases, with 13 bases separating them.

The rearrangement links TRBV6-1 to TRBJ2-3, with 9 bases aligning to TRBD1. J lost 2 bases, V lost 4 bases, and 7 bases had no gene match. The CDR3 has 16 residues. The germline CDR1 and CDR2 sequences are MNHNS and SASEGT. The CDR3 reads CASSAQQGAITDTQYF. DNA for the CDR3: TGTGCCAGCAGTGCCCAACAGGGGGCGATCACAGATACGCAGTATTTT.

This clone was observed a single time. The rearrangement uses TRBV7-3 and TRBJ2-7, with 7 bases matching TRBD1. This CDR3 is built from 16 residues. Germline V CDR1 and CDR2: SGHTA, FQGTGA. V was pared by 4 bases and J by 2 bases, with 11 bases of the junction left unmatched. The CDR3 reads CASSSLTPGQPYEQYF. As DNA, the CDR3 is TGTGCCAGCAGCTCCCTTACGCCGGGACAGCCCTACGAGCAGTACTTC.

V usage is TRBV10-2 and J usage is TRBJ1-6, with TRBD1 as a possible D gene (5 bases). V was trimmed by 3 bases and J by 6 bases, leaving 15 bases between them. The CDR3 runs 16 residues. Germline-derived CDR1 and CDR2 are WSHSY and SAAADI. The CDR3 bases are TGCGCCAGCAGTGACTTGGCAGGGACTCTTAATTCACCCCTCCACTTT. It specifies CASSDLAGTLNSPLHF.

The chain carries TRBV30 and TRBJ2-2; 7 positions agree with TRBD2. The V and J ends lost 4 bases and 11 bases, in that order; junction bases with no gene match: 10. CDR1 and CDR2 from the germline V gene are GTSNPN and SVGIG (reference sequence). The CDR3 totals 13 residues. This CDR3 reads CAWKWGREGELFF. The CDR3, as DNA: TGTGCCTGGAAGTGGGGCAGGGAGGGAGAGCTGTTTTTT.

The CDR3 coding sequence is TGTGCCTGGAGTTTTTCTTATTACGAGCAGTACTTC. Protein: CAWSFSYYEQYF. The V and J genes are TRBV30 and TRBJ2-7; D not resolved. Looked up from germline, CDR1 is GTSNPN and CDR2 is SVGIG (reference sequence). The CDR3 sequence is 12 residues long. Trimming shortened V by 2 bases and J by 4 bases, and 9 bases separated the two germline ends. Using reference TRBV30 and TRBJ2-7 for the parts outside the CDR3, the full variable domain is SQTIHQWPATLVQPVGSPLSLECTVEGTSNPNLYWYRQAAGRGLQLLFYSVGIGQISSEVPQNLSASRPQDRQFILSSKKLLLSDSGFYLCAWSFSYYEQYFGPGTRLTVT.

The chain couples TRBV7-8 to TRBJ2-7; tentatively, D is TRBD2 (5 bases). CDR1 is SGHVS, CDR2 FQNEAQ, per germline. V gave up 5 bases and J gave up 6 bases, with 11 bases separating them. This CDR3 has 12 residues. The CDR3 reads CASSHSEGEQYF. In DNA form, the CDR3 reads TGTGCCAGCAGCCACAGTGAGGGCGAGCAGTACTTC. Full variable domain (rest looked up from reference TRBV7-8 and TRBJ2-7): GAGVSQSPRYKVAKRGQDVALRCDPISGHVSLFWYQQALGQGPEFLTYFQNEAQLDKSGLPSDRFFAERPEGSVSTLKIQRTQQEDSAVYLCASSHSEGEQYFGPGTRLTVT.